This T cell receptor (beta chain) originates from a study of regulatory T cells in long-lasting Graves disease. Study results and caveats: Newly diagnosed disease favored TRBV20-1 and TRBJ2-1 over persistent disease.

The germline V gene has CDR1 KGHDR and CDR2 SFDVKD. The CDR3 has 18 amino acids. The time point was: newly diagnosed GD, antithyroid drugs for less than 3 months. Isolated PBMC RNA provided the starting material for the TCR library. Libraries of TCR beta came from iRepertoire HTBI primers plus Arm-PCR of CDR3 regions. Original data processing: Spanning all samples, the identified segments comprised approximately 60 TRBV and some 15 TRBJ. One entry per CDR3 protein results from TCRdb running MiXCR on the multiplex PCR reads. The V and J calls were determined by TCRdb, not by the authors. The sample consists of about 400,000 distinct CDR3 sequences, 15% of them appearing once. At least ten counts were recorded for this clonotype. Its antigen is still unknown. The data also belong to a second study, concerning T cells in Graves' hyperthyroidism and ophthalmopathy. From that study: Diagnostic decisions used clinical symptoms, serum thyroxine and TRAb, thyroid ultrasound and orbital computed tomography.

Here the sequenced sample was peripheral blood mononuclear cells (PBMCs), taken at new diagnosis, from a patient treated with antithyroid drugs. This TCR was recovered from a woman in her thirties or forties with Graves disease. The rearrangement links TRBV24-1 to TRBJ2-7; D remains unclear. The end of the DNA fits TRBJ2-3 better, so the J call may be wrong. The CDR3 coding sequence is TGTGCCACCAGTGATTTAAACGCCGACTCTAAACCTGCAGATACGCAGTATTTT. This translates into CATSDLNADSKPADTQYF.